This T cell receptor (beta chain) was identified in a study of T cells in Graves' hyperthyroidism and ophthalmopathy. The CDR3 sequence is 18 residues long. Germline V CDR1 and CDR2: SEHNR, FQNEAQ (reference sequence). V was shortened by 2 bases and J by 4 bases, with 18 bases between the two germline ends. In this sample, this clonotype turned up many times. The CDR3 regions of TCR beta were amplified from RNA transcripts. The primer set for the first-round RT-PCR of the TCR CDR3 was HTBI. TCRdb used MiXCR to reprocess the multiplex PCR reads, holding one entry per CDR3 protein. Of roughly 720,000 distinct CDR3 sequences in the sample, about 18% were seen once.

The material sequenced was blood. This receptor was identified in a man aged 45-65 years with Graves' hyperthyroidism. V and J are TRBV7-9 and TRBJ1-6; D remains ambiguous. CDR3 in amino acids: CASSLSPGPRGYNSPLHF. The CDR3 DNA reads as TGTGCCAGCAGCTTAAGTCCGGGCCCTCGCGGTTATAATTCACCCCTCCACTTT.